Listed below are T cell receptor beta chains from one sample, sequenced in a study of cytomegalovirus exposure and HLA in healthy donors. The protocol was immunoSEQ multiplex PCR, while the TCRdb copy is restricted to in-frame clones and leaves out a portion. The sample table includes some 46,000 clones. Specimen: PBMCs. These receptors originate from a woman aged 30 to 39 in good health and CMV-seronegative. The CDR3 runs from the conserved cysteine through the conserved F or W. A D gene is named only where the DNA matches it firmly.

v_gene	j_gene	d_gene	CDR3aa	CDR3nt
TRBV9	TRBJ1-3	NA	CASSPRQASGNTIYF	TGTGCCAGCAGCCCAAGACAGGCCTCTGGAAACACCATATATTTT
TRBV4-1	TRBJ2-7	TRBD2	CASSPSGGGSSYEQYF	TGCGCCAGCAGCCCTTCCGGCGGGGGGTCCTCCTACGAGCAGTACTTC
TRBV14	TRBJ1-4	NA	CASSQVGGANEKLFF	TGTGCCAGCAGCCAAGTCGGGGGGGCTAATGAAAAACTGTTTTTT
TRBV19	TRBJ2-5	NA	CASSPGLPAETQYF	TGTGCCAGTAGTCCAGGACTTCCGGCGGAGACCCAGTACTTC
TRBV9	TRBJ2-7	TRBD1	CASSVGQGGTYEQYF	TGTGCCAGCAGCGTAGGACAGGGGGGAACCTACGAGCAGTACTTC
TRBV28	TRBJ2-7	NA	CASSFAEYEQYF	TGTGCCAGCAGTTTCGCAGAATACGAGCAGTACTTC
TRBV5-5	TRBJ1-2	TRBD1	CASRVQGSYGYTF	TGTGCCAGCAGGGTACAGGGGTCCTATGGCTACACCTTC
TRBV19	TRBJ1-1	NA	CASSIAGGPNTEAFF	TGTGCCAGTAGTATAGCGGGGGGCCCGAACACTGAAGCTTTCTTT
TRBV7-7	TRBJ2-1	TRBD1	CASSLGTGPYNEQFF	TGTGCCAGCAGCCTAGGGACAGGGCCCTACAATGAGCAGTTCTTC
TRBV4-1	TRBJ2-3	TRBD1	CASSIHGTGGTDTQYF	TGCGCCAGCAGCATCCACGGGACAGGGGGCACAGATACGCAGTATTTT
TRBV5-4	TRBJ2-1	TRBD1	CASSFGTGDEQFF	TGTGCCAGCAGCTTTGGGACAGGGGATGAGCAGTTCTTC
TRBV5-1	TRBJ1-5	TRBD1	CASSLAGQDNQPQHF	TGCGCCAGCAGCTTGGCCGGACAGGATAATCAGCCCCAGCATTTT
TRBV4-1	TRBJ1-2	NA	CASSQAADRDYGYTF	TGCGCCAGCAGCCAAGCCGCCGACCGGGACTATGGCTACACCTTC
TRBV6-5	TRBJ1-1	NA	CASRKPAGNTEAFF	TGTGCCAGCCGGAAACCGGCAGGGAACACTGAAGCTTTCTTT
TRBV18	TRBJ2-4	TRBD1	CASSRRQGSIQYF	TGTGCCAGCTCAAGGAGACAGGGTTCGATTCAGTACTTC
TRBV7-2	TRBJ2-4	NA	CASSFRTVGDIQYF	TGTGCCAGCAGCTTCCGGACAGTAGGGGACATTCAGTACTTC
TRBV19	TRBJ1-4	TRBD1	CASSNRGYGEKLFF	TGTGCCAGTAGCAACAGGGGTTACGGTGAAAAACTGTTTTTT
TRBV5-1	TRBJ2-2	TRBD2	CASSTGLAGLTGELFF	TGCGCCAGCAGCACGGGACTAGCGGGACTCACCGGGGAGCTGTTTTTT
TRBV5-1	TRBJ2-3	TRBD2	CASSLVAGVSGDTQYF	TGCGCCAGCAGCTTGGTAGCGGGAGTCTCGGGAGATACGCAGTATTTT
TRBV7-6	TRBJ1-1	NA	CASSFGSTTEAFF	TGTGCCAGCAGCTTTGGGAGCACCACTGAAGCTTTCTTT
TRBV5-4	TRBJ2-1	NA	CASSLGSPASYNEQFF	TGTGCCAGCAGCTTGGGTTCCCCAGCGTCCTACAATGAGCAGTTCTTC
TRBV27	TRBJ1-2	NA	CASSLRGRAYGYTF	TGTGCCAGCAGTTTAAGGGGCAGGGCCTATGGCTACACCTTC
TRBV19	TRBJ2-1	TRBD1	CASSTLDRGEQFF	TGTGCCAGTAGTACCCTGGACAGGGGTGAGCAGTTCTTC
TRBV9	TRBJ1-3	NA	CASSVNGGGTIYF	TGTGCCAGCAGCGTAAACGGGGGAGGTACCATATATTTT
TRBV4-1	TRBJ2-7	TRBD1	CASSHSGQIYEQYF	TGCGCCAGCAGCCATTCGGGACAGATCTACGAGCAGTACTTC
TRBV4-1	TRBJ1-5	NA	CASSQDAGGTYQPQHF	TGCGCCAGCAGCCAAGACGCTGGGGGCACCTATCAGCCCCAGCATTTT
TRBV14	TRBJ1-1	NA	CASSIGAYTEAFF	TGTGCCAGCAGCATAGGGGCCTACACTGAAGCTTTCTTT
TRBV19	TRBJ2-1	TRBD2	CASRKSGLAGVEQFF	TGTGCCAGTAGGAAATCTGGTCTAGCGGGAGTGGAGCAGTTCTTC
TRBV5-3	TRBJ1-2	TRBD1	CARSLTGGRGYGYTF	TGTGCCAGAAGCCTTACAGGGGGCAGGGGCTATGGCTACACCTTC
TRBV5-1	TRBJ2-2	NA	CASSLALSNTGELFF	TGCGCCAGCAGCTTGGCTCTGTCGAACACCGGGGAGCTGTTTTTT
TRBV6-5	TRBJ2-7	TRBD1	CASRPPGQGAYEQYF	TGTGCCAGCAGACCTCCGGGACAGGGTGCCTACGAGCAGTACTTC
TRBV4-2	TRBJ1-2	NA	CASSQGGLSYGYTF	TGTGCCAGCAGCCAAGGAGGTCTTAGCTATGGCTACACCTTC
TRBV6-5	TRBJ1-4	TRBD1	CASSYGGQGVEKLFF	TGTGCCAGCAGTTACGGAGGACAGGGGGTTGAAAAACTGTTTTTT
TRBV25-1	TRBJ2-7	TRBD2	CASLAPASGSYEQYF	TGTGCCAGCCTTGCCCCCGCTAGCGGTTCCTACGAGCAGTACTTC
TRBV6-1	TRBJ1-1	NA	CASSESGGASNTEAFF	TGTGCCAGCAGTGAATCCGGGGGGGCTTCAAACACTGAAGCTTTCTTT
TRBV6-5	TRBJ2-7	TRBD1	CARTTGQAAYEQYF	TGTGCCAGGACTACGGGACAGGCTGCCTACGAGCAGTACTTC
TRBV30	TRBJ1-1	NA	CAWSFRLNTEAFF	TGTGCCTGGAGTTTCAGATTGAACACTGAAGCTTTCTTT
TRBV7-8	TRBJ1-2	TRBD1	CASSFDTGGVSGYTF	TGTGCCAGCAGCTTCGATACAGGGGGCGTTAGTGGCTACACCTTC
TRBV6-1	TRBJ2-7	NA	CASTTKGAQGYEQYF	TGTGCCAGCACTACGAAGGGTGCGCAGGGCTACGAGCAGTACTTC
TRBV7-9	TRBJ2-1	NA	CASRRSHNEQFF	TGTGCCAGCAGGCGATCGCACAATGAGCAGTTCTTC
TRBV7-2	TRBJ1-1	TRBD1	CASSPSSGTGGNEDFF	TGTGCCAGCAGCCCCAGCTCCGGGACAGGGGGGAACGAAGATTTCTTT
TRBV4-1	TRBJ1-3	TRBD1	CASSQDRRAGGGNTIYF	TGCGCCAGCAGCCAAGACCGAAGGGCAGGGGGCGGAAACACCATATATTTT
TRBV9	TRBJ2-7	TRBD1	CASSPQGAWGAYEQYF	TGTGCCAGCAGCCCCCAGGGGGCCTGGGGTGCCTACGAGCAGTACTTC
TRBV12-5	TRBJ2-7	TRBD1	CASGLPNGQGACEQYF	TGTGCTAGTGGTTTACCAAATGGACAGGGCGCGTGCGAGCAGTACTTC
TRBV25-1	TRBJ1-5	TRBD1	CASSDRGLGNQPQHF	TGTGCCAGCAGTGACAGGGGGCTTGGCAATCAGCCCCAGCATTTT
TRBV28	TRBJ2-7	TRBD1	CASSLRTGGLDEQYF	TGTGCCAGCAGTTTAAGGACAGGGGGCCTGGACGAGCAGTACTTC
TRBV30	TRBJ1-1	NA	CAWGKTGNTEAFF	TGTGCCTGGGGAAAGACAGGGAACACTGAAGCTTTCTTT
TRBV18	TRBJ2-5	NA	CASSPYRFKLAEAKETQYF	TGTGCCAGCTCACCTTATAGATTTAAACTAGCCGAAGCTAAAGAGACCCAGTACTTC
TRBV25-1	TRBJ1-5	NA	CASSESTGIQPQHF	TGTGCCAGCAGTGAATCTACAGGGATTCAGCCCCAGCATTTT
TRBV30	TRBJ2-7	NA	CAWRSVSGRSYEQYF	TGTGCCTGGAGGAGTGTATCGGGTAGGTCCTACGAGCAGTACTTC
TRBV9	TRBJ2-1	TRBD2	CASSAASGPYNEQFF	TGTGCCAGCAGCGCCGCTAGCGGACCCTACAATGAGCAGTTCTTC
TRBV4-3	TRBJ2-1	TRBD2	CASSQGLAGDNEQFF	TGCGCCAGCAGCCAAGGGCTAGCGGGGGACAATGAGCAGTTCTTC
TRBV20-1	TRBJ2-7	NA	CSASGGNEQYF	TGCAGTGCTAGCGGGGGTAACGAGCAGTACTTC
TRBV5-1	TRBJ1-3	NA	CASRLTGFGSTIYF	TGCGCCAGCAGACTAACAGGGTTTGGGAGCACCATATATTTT
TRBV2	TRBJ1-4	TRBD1	CASRQTGTEKLFF	TGTGCCAGCAGGCAGACAGGGACTGAAAAACTGTTTTTT
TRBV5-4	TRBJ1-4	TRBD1	CASSRGQGYEKLFF	TGTGCCAGCAGCCGCGGACAGGGTTATGAAAAACTGTTTTTT
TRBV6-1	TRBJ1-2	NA	CASERARYGYTF	TGTGCCAGCGAGAGGGCGCGCTATGGCTACACCTTC